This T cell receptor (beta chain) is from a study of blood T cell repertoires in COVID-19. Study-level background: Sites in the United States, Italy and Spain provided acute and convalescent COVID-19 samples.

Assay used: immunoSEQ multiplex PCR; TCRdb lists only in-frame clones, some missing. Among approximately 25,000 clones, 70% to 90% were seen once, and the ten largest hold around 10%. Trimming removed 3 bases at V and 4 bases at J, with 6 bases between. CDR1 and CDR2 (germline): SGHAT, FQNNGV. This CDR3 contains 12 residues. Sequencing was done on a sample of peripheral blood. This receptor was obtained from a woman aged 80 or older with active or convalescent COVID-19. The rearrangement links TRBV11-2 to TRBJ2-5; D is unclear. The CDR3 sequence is CASSFGGETQYF. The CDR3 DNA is TGTGCCAGCAGCTTCGGCGGAGAGACCCAGTACTTC.